In this sample, the clone carrying this T cell receptor (beta chain) turned up many times. The antigen remains undetermined. The entry originates in a study of early T cells in non-severe SARS-CoV-2 infection. Study-level information: Sequencing used unsorted whole-blood bulk RNA, so chains lack pairing.

The TCR library protocol was used to attach unique molecular identifiers. These identifiers were attached to individual cDNA molecules. TCRdb re-derived calls from the 5' RACE reads in MiXCR, one entry per CDR3 protein. Of more than 35,000 distinct CDR3 sequences in the sample, around 5% were seen once. The CDR3 consists of 15 residues. V dropped 6 bases and J dropped 5; count of bases not matched to a gene: 11. Findings of the study overall: Database matching using VDJdb favored anti-spike CD8 responses, with private and CD4 specificities left missing.

The gene calls are TRBV12-3 or TRBV12-4 and TRBJ1-1; 8 positions match TRBD1. The TCR comes from an adult who was a healthcare worker with PCR-confirmed SARS-CoV-2 infection or an uninfected control (not recorded which). Sequenced sample: whole blood. The CDR3 sequence: CASRKRQGSGTEAFF. DNA for the CDR3: TGTGCCAGCAGGAAGAGACAGGGGTCGGGTACTGAAGCTTTCTTT.